The source of this T cell receptor (beta chain) is a study of cytomegalovirus exposure and HLA in healthy donors. Study-level points and caveats: Later analysis revealed greater clonal expansion in HLA-associated TCR beta chains than in equally common others. CMV serostatus alone was available as immune exposure information. In a later analysis, at a false discovery rate of 0.05, approximately 15,000 TCR beta sequences matched HLA alleles. Presence/absence results assume similar sequencing depth per donor, which may not hold.

Primers for the PCR totalled 60 Vbeta and 13 Jbeta. The data were produced by immunoSEQ multiplex PCR, yet TCRdb's version contains in-frame clones alone and is incomplete. The sample holds around 100,000 clones; roughly 85% are singletons and the top ten take about 3.1%. The length of the CDR3 is 17 residues. The V gene's germline CDR1 is SGHTA and CDR2 FQGNSA. J lost 6 bases, V lost 5 bases, and 15 bases had no gene match. Worth noting for this clone: What it recognizes is unknown.

V and J are TRBV7-2 and TRBJ2-7, with TRBD2 matching 11 bases. This clonotype was obtained from a middle-aged woman in good health and CMV-seronegative. Source material: PBMCs. CDR3 protein: CASSPFVVLAGGGEQYF. CDR3 DNA sequence: TGTGCCAGCAGCCCCTTCGTGGTGCTAGCGGGAGGTGGCGAGCAGTACTTC.